This T cell receptor (beta chain) was observed in a study of shared clonotypes between healthy human individuals. Study at large: Sampling drew on donors who were a couple of women and a few men aged 18 to 49.

Genomic DNA from each subset was divided evenly over several immunoSEQ plates. Sequencing on ten immunoSEQ deep assay plates was performed for unsorted PBMC DNA. Profiling relied on immunoSEQ multiplex PCR, and the TCRdb table lists in-frame clones only, not all of them. The sample has fewer than 650,000 clones, 76% seen once. The trim removed 0 bases at V and 3 bases at J, leaving 3 bases unmatched. The germline V gene encodes CDR1 SGHDT and CDR2 YYEEEE. This CDR3 is built from 15 residues. This clone was seen only a few times. The clonotype was recovered from a woman aged 40 to 50 in good health. Some clones in this sample may be carry-over from other donors' samples. The gene calls are TRBV5-6 and TRBJ1-5, with TRBD1 matching over 7 bases. Sequenced material: PBMCs. The CDR3 DNA follows: TGTGCCAGCAGCTTGGGGGGACAGCTCAATCAGCCCCAGCATTTT. It encodes CASSLGGQLNQPQHF.